The subject of this entry is one TCR beta chain. Its target antigen remains unknown. Per-base qualities were not stored, and no clone one base away is much larger. The V end loses 0 bases and the J end loses 0 bases, and a stretch of 11 bases separates them. From the germline V gene, CDR1 is SGHRS and CDR2 is YFSETQ. Spanning cysteine to phenylalanine, the CDR3 consists of 16 amino acids. The retained sequence is limited to the CDR3, 48 bases, with the frame set at the first base. The data belong to a study of T cell changes during pregnancy in multiple sclerosis (dated 2019 in TCRdb). With respect to the entire study: Changes in the T cell repertoire over the course of pregnancy were examined in this study in women with multiple sclerosis.

The library was produced with the immunoSEQ multiplex PCR assay. TCRdb limited this immuneACCESS table to in-frame rearrangements with V and J called. A share of clones is missing; checked studies link under half to unresolved V genes, and the rest is unexplained. The sample table shows about 24,000 clones, and around 81% are seen once. The top ten constitute around 16% of the sample. This chain joins TRBV5-1 to TRBJ2-3, with a tentative D gene TRBD1 over 5 matching bases. The sequence came from a female donor in good health, enrolled as a control in a pregnancy study. The sample in question was CD8+ T cells from peripheral blood mononuclear cells, obtained in the first trimester of pregnancy. At the DNA level, the sequence is TGCGCCAGCAGCTTGGGTACAGGTCCTAGCACAGATACGCAGTATTTT. Protein translation: CASSLGTGPSTDTQYF.